This T cell receptor beta chain was sequenced during a study of T cells in Graves' hyperthyroidism and ophthalmopathy. This clonotype appeared many times. Antigen specificity is unknown. Findings of the study overall: Stable hyperthyroidism was told apart from ophthalmopathy by a model built on 13 V-J features.

The CDR3 regions of TCR beta were amplified from RNA transcripts. With the HTBI primer set, the TCR CDR3 went through a first round of RT-PCR. A single record per CDR3 protein comes from TCRdb applying MiXCR to the multiplex PCR reads. Among about 600,000 distinct CDR3 sequences listed, 15% to 20% were seen once. The germline V gene has CDR1 SGHRS and CDR2 YFSETQ. This CDR3 is built from 14 residues. V shed 3 bases and J 1 base; nucleotides not matched to a gene: 1. Uncontrolled infections, other autoimmune diseases, pregnancy or lactation led to exclusion of patients. This chain links TRBV5-1 with TRBJ1-1; 9 bases line up with TRBD1. The specimen was blood. The clonotype was recovered from a woman aged 40-49 years with Graves' ophthalmopathy. The CDR3 spells CASSWTGENTEAFF. DNA of the CDR3: TGCGCCAGCAGCTGGACAGGGGAGAACACTGAAGCTTTCTTT.